The source of this T cell receptor (beta chain) is a study of shared clonotypes between healthy human individuals (dated by TCRdb to the early 2020s). For the study in its entirety: The cohort included a few men and a couple of women between 18 and 49 years of age. For each donor, CD4 naive and CD4 memory were each run on three plates, CD8 naive on two plates, and CD8 memory on one plate. Blood TCR repertoires of roughly 5 healthy adults were deeply sequenced to estimate repertoire size and the extent of clonotype sharing between individuals. Between about 0.8 and 8.9 billion PBMCs per donor were obtained by leukapheresis. To increase sequencing depth and limit assay-specific biases, different laboratories used diverse techniques to prepare libraries and sequence TCR repertoires.

Overall results and qualifications from the work: Sampling was restricted to blood, and TCR repertoires in tissue are likely to differ from TCR repertoires in blood. Higher generation probabilities were observed for clonotypes shared by all four sorted-subset donors than for non-shared clonotypes. The genetic and exposure-history diversity represented was limited by the small number of donors. When several donors were compared, the shared fraction of clonotypes was 5% to 6.5% for naive CD4, 3.5% to 4% for naive CD8, 2.3% for memory CD4, and around 0.4% for memory CD8. Rarefaction of sorted-subset datasets indicated incomplete sequencing despite the large sequencing depth. Naive subsets generally had larger estimated clonotype richness than memory subsets did. Pairwise subsampling led to the expectation that sequencing depth would affect the degree of clonotype sharing among donors.

The donors were healthy, HIV-negative adults who had no recently reported acute infections or vaccinations. All donors were Caucasian adults living in Nashville, Tennessee, USA. CD4+ T cells were enriched by magnetic negative selection, after which naive cells were positively selected on CD45RA and the negative fraction was taken as the memory subset. Blood was collected by leukapheresis, and PBMCs were isolated by Ficoll-Histopaque density gradient centrifugation and then cryopreserved in liquid nitrogen vapor phase. Analytical flow cytometry was used to check the purity and quantity of every magnetically sorted T cell population. From each sorted fraction, genomic DNA was isolated and quantified by UV absorbance on a Nanodrop 2000c. Using the deep immunoSEQ assay, TCR CDR3 regions were amplified from genomic DNA by multiplex PCR. Extracted genomic DNA from each cell subset was distributed evenly across all wells of several immunoSEQ 96-well plates, and each plate was treated as a replicate. For sorted subsets, each replicate PCR was loaded with 150 to 250 ng genomic DNA, equivalent to 30,000 or so T cell genomes. Purified libraries were quantified with a Qubit 3.0 fluorometer, sized on a Bioanalyzer 2100, and re-quantified with the KAPA Library Quantification kit. Every immunoSEQ 96-well plate was sequenced on a separate single-read 150-cycle Illumina NextSeq 550 flow cell. The authors processed their data as follows. The immunoSEQ output contained only junctional sequences without quality scores, so filtering could not match that applied to full-length reads. Sequences were annotated with PyIR, a Python wrapper for IgBLAST v1.9, and V/J genes and CDR3 were assigned using IMGT germline references. Any read was removed if the V/J assignment was weak (E-value above 1e-6), the CDR3 was missing, or the read contained stop codons, out-of-frame junctions, or ambiguous translated residues. V3J clonotypes were defined as sequences sharing the same inferred V gene, J gene, and CDR3 amino acid sequence. The percentage overlap between two repertoires was calculated by dividing the number of shared unique clonotypes by the size of the smaller repertoire. Richness of each repertoire was evaluated using RTK rarefaction, the Chao1 estimator, and Recon v2.1 estimates of unobserved clonotypes. Generation probabilities for all TCRbeta clonotypes obtained by the gDNA method from a few donors were computed using OLGA. TCRdb limited this immuneACCESS table to in-frame rearrangements with V and J called. A share of clones is missing; checked studies link under half to unresolved V genes, and the rest is unexplained. That table is the source of V, J and clone size, and D and trimming were worked out from the DNA. The sample contains about 1 million clones, around 76% of them found a single time. Roughly 1.4% of the sample belongs to the ten largest clones.

Concerning this clone: The target of this receptor is not known. No base quality values were provided; no much bigger clone lies one nucleotide off.

The TCR comes from a man aged 18 to 29 in good health. Sequenced material: memory CD4+ T cells sorted from blood. What the cell subset or site label conveys for this sample: CD45RA-negative fraction.

Read as DNA, the sequence is TGTGCCACCAGGACTAGCGGGAACACCGGGGAGCTGTTTTTT. Protein translation: CATRTSGNTGELFF. Recombination connected TRBV28 to TRBJ2-2; 10 of the junction bases match TRBD2. According to the germline V gene, CDR1 reads MDHEN and CDR2 reads SYDVKM. Trimming removed 10 bases from V and 1 base from J; the gene matches leave 3 bases unexplained. From its cysteine to its phenylalanine, the CDR3 spans 14 amino acids. This entry keeps only the CDR3 DNA: 42 bases, framed from base 1.